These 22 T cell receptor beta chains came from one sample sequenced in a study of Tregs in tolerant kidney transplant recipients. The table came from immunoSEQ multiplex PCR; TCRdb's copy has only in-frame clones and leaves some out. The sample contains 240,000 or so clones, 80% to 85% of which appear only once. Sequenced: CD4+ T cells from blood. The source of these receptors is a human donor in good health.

The CDR3 DNA reads TGTGCCAGCAGTGACAGGGGGCTTGCGGCTAATGAAAAACTGTTTTTT. It yields the protein CASSDRGLAANEKLFF. V gene TRBV2 combines with J gene TRBJ1-4; TRBD1 agrees at 8 bases. The junction had 6 bases not matched to a gene; V was cut back by 3 bases and J by 3 bases. Per germline, CDR1 SNHLY and CDR2 FYNNEI. The CDR3 contains 16 residues.

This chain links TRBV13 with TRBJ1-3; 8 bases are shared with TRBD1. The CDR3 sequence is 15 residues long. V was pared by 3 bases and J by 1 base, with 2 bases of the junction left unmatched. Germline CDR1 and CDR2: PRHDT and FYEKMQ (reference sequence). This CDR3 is CASSFRGLSGNTIYF. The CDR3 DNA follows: TGTGCCAGCAGCTTCAGGGGGCTTTCTGGAAACACCATATATTTT.

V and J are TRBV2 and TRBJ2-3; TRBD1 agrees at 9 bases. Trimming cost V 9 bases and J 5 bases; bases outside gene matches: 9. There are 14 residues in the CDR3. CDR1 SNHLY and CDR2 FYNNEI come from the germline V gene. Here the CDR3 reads CASRWTGVGDTQYF. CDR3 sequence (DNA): TGTGCCAGTAGATGGACAGGGGTAGGAGATACGCAGTATTTT.

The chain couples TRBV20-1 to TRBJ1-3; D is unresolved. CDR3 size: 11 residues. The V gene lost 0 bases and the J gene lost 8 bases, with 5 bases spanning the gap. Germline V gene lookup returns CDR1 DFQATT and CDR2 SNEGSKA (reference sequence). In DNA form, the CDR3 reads TGCAGTGCTAGAGATCCAGACACCATATATTTT. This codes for CSARDPDTIYF.

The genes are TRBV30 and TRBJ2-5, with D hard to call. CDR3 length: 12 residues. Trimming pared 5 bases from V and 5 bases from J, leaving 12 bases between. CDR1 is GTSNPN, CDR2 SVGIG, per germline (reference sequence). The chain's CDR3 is CAWGMAWETQYF. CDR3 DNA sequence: TGTGCCTGGGGGATGGCGTGGGAGACCCAGTACTTC.

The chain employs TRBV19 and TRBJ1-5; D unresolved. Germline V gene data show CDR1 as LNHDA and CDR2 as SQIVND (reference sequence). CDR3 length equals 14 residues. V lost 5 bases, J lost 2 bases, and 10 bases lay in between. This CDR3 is CASSLVVRNQPQHF. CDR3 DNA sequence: TGTGCCAGTAGTCTAGTAGTGCGCAATCAGCCCCAGCATTTT.

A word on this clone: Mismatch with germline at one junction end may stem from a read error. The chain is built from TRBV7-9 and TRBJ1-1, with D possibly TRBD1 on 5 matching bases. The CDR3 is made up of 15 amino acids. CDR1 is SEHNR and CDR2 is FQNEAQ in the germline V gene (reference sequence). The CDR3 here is CASSLGDDRNTEAFF. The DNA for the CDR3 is TGTGCCAGCAGTTTAGGGGACGACCGGAACACTGAAGCTTTCTTT.

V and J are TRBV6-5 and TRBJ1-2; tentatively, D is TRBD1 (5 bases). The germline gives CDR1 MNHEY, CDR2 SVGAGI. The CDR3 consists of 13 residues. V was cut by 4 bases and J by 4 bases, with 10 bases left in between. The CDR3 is CASSSGFAYGYTF. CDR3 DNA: TGTGCCAGCAGTTCAGGGTTCGCCTATGGCTACACCTTC.

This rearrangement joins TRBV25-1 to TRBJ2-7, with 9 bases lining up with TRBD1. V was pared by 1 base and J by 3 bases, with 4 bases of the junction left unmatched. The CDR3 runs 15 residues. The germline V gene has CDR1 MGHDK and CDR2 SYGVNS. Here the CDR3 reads CASSESGTGIYEQYF. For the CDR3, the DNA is TGTGCCAGCAGTGAATCCGGGACAGGGATCTACGAGCAGTACTTC.

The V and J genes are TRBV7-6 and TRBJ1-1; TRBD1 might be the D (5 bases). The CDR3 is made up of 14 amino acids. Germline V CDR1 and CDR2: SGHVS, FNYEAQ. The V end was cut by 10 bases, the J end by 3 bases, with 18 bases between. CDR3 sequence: CATPAGGRDTEAFF. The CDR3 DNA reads TGTGCCACCCCCGCTGGGGGTCGGGACACTGAAGCTTTCTTT. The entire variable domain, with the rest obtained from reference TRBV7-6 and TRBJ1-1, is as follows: GAGVSQSPRYKVTKRGQDVALRCDPISGHVSLYWYRQALGQGPEFLTYFNYEAQQDKSGLPNDRFSAERPEGSISTLTIQRTEQRDSAMYRCATPAGGRDTEAFFGQGTRLTVV.

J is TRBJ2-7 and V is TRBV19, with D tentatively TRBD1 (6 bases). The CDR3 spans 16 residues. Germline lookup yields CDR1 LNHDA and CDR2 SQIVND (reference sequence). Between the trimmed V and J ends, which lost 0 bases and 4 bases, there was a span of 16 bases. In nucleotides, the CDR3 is TGTGCCAGTAGTATAGACGGACAGCCGACCCCTTACGAGCAGTACTTC. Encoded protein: CASSIDGQPTPYEQYF. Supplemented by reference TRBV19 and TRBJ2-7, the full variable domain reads DGGITQSPKYLFRKEGQNVTLSCEQNLNHDAMYWYRQDPGQGLRLIYYSQIVNDFQKGDIAEGYSVSREKKESFPLTVTSAQKNPTAFYLCASSIDGQPTPYEQYFGPGTRLTVT.

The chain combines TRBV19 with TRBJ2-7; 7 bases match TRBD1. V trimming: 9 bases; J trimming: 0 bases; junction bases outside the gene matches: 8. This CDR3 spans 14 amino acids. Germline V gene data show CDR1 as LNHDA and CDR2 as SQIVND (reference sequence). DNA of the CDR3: TGTGCCAGGCAACAGACAGGGAGCTCCTACGAGCAGTACTTC. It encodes CARQQTGSSYEQYF.

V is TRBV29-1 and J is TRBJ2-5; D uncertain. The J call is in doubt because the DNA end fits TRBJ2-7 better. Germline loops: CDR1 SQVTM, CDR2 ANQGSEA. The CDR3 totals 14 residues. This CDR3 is CSVEGGDLSYEQYF. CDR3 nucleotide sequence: TGCAGCGTTGAGGGCGGAGACTTATCCTACGAGCAGTACTTC.

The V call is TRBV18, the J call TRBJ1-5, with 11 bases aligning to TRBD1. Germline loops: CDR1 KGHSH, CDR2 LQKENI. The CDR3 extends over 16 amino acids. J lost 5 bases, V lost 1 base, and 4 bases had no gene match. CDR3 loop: CASSPRGQGVDQPQHF. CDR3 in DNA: TGTGCCAGCTCACCACGGGGACAGGGGGTCGATCAGCCCCAGCATTTT. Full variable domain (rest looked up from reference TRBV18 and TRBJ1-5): NAGVMQNPRHLVRRRGQEARLRCSPMKGHSHVYWYRQLPEEGLKFMVYLQKENIIDESGMPKERFSAEFPKEGPSILRIQQVVRGDSAAYFCASSPRGQGVDQPQHFGDGTRLSIL.

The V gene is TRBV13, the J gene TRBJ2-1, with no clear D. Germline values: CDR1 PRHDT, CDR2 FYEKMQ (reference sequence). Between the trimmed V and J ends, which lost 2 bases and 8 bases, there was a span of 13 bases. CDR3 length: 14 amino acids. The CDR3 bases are TGTGCCAGCAGCTTATGGCTAGGTGTCGATGAGCAGTTCTTC. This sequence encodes CASSLWLGVDEQFF.

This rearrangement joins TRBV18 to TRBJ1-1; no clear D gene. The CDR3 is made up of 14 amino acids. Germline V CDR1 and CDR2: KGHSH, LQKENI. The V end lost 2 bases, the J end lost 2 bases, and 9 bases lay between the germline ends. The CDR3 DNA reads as TGTGCCAGCTCACCAGAGCCGATTAACACTGAAGCTTTCTTT. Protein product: CASSPEPINTEAFF.

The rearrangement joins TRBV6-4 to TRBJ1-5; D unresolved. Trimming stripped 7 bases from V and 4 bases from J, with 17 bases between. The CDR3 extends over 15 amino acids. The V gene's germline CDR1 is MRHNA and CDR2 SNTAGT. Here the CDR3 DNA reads TGTGCCAGCATTTCTAGGATTCTAGGAAATCAGCCCCAGCATTTT. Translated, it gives CASISRILGNQPQHF.

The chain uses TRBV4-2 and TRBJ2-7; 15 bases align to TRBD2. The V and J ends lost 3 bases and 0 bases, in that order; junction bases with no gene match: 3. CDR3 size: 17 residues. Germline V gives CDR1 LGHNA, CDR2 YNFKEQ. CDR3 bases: TGTGCCAGCAGCCAGGGACTAGCGGGAGGATACTCCTACGAGCAGTACTTC. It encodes CASSQGLAGGYSYEQYF.

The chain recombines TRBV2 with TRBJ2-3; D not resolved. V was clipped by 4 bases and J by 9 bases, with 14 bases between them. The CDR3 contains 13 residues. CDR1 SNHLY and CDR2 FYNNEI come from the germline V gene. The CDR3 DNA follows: TGTGCCAGCAGTGTATCACTGTTTCAGACGCAGTATTTT. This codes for CASSVSLFQTQYF.

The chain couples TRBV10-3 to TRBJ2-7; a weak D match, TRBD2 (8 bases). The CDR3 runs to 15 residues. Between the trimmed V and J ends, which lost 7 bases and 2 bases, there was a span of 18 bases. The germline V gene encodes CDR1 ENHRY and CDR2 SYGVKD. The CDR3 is CAINEGAGGPYEQYF. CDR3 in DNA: TGTGCCATCAACGAGGGGGCGGGAGGACCCTACGAGCAGTACTTC.

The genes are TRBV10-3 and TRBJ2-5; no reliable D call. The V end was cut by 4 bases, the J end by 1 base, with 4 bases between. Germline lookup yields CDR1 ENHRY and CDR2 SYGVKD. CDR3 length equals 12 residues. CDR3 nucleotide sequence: TGTGCCATCAGTGGGTCCCAAGAGACCCAGTACTTC. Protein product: CAISGSQETQYF.

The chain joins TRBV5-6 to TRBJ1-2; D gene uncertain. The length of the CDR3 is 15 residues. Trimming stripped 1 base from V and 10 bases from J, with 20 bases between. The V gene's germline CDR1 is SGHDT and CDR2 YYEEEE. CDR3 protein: CASSLLPRDYPHYTF. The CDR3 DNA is TGTGCCAGCAGCTTGTTACCCCGTGACTATCCCCACTACACCTTC.